The sequence of this T cell receptor beta chain was determined in a study of cytomegalovirus exposure and HLA in healthy donors. Study outcomes and limitations: Most TCR sequences were rare, but some public TCRs occurred in many donors. The TCR clusters that emerged in the first cohort tended, a later analysis found, to co-occur in the 95 to 150 validation repertoires. In vitro experiments confirmed that a few CMV-associated chains were specific for CMV antigens.

This CDR3 contains 13 residues. Trimming pared 4 bases from V and 2 bases from J, leaving 9 bases between. Per the germline V gene, CDR1 is MDHEN and CDR2 is SYDVKM. About this clone itself: The antigen is unknown.

Clones were sequenced by immunoSEQ multiplex PCR, and TCRdb holds only the in-frame ones, with some missing. The table includes 150,000 to 200,000 clones, roughly 89% detected once. This chain connects TRBV28 to TRBJ2-7, with D possibly being TRBD2 (5 bases). The source is a woman aged 18-29 years in good health and CMV-seropositive. Sequencing was carried out using PBMCs. The CDR3: CASSSPGAYEQYF. CDR3 nucleotide sequence: TGTGCCAGCAGTTCCCCCGGGGCCTACGAGCAGTACTTC.